A selection of T cell receptor beta chains follows, all from one sample in a study of blood T cell repertoires in COVID-19. Profiling relied on immunoSEQ multiplex PCR, and the TCRdb table lists in-frame clones only, not all of them. Of nearly 200,000 clones listed, approximately 90% are singletons. Sequencing used peripheral blood. The receptor set was obtained from a woman in her 40s who had recovered from COVID-19. The conserved cysteine and the conserved F or W are not part of the CDR3 here. A clone size is listed for some rows: how often the clone was seen (once, few, many), or a class if it is expanded.

TRBJ1-1,-,15,TRBV11-2,ASSLDETGVMNTEAF
TRBJ2-7,-,13,TRBV7-8,ASSPSRALKYEQY
TRBJ1-2,-,13,TRBV9,ASSNPLWGDYGYT
TRBJ2-7,-,16,TRBV7-2,ASSLRSSGRRGSYEQY
TRBJ2-5,-,12,TRBV6-5,ASSSSVNQETQY
TRBJ1-6,-,14,TRBV28,ASSFDRTPGNSPLH
TRBJ1-6,few,11,TRBV29-1,SVAVYYNSPLH
TRBJ2-1,few,13,TRBV18,ASSPIAAQGNEQF
TRBJ2-2,-,13,TRBV27,ASSLWLVGPGELF
TRBJ2-2,-,11,TRBV14,ASSTRLSGELF
TRBJ2-3,-,13,TRBV2,ASRGTNGNTDTQY
TRBJ1-2,-,15,TRBV5-1,ASSKDPQQGSGLGYT
TRBJ2-7,-,12,TRBV5-1,ASSSGQGADEQY
TRBJ1-4,-,16,TRBV7-3,ASSFTQTGSATNEKLF
TRBJ1-3,-,13,TRBV7-2,ASSLVFGGGNTIY
TRBJ2-5,-,13,TRBV7-9,ASSRGQRTQETQY
TRBJ1-2,-,12,TRBV4-1,ASSQTRDSYGYT
TRBJ2-7,-,14,TRBV10-3,AISESGASFSYEQY
TRBJ2-7,-,12,TRBV7-9,ASRGDSSSYEQY
TRBJ2-7,-,14,TRBV4-2,ASSQVGQPETYEQY
TRBJ2-2,few,12,TRBV7-7,ASSPDRGTGELF
TRBJ2-1,-,12,TRBV6-6,ASSYASANNEQF
TRBJ2-7,-,13,TRBV4-2,ASSQQGSQKYEQY
TRBJ1-3,-,14,TRBV5-1,ASSLAGTVSGNTIY
TRBJ2-5,-,13,TRBV7-9,ASSLVLVGAETQY
TRBJ1-5,few,13,TRBV18,ASSPEGGSNQPQH
TRBJ2-2,once,18,TRBV24-1,ATSDPQSGVMVARTGELF
TRBJ2-3,-,12,TRBV27,ATLRTGGADTQY
TRBJ1-2,once,11,TRBV28,ASSYRSNYGYT
TRBJ2-1,-,13,TRBV5-4,ASSKGLAGEEEQF
TRBJ2-7,-,11,TRBV5-5,ASSGTKSYEQY
TRBJ1-5,-,17,TRBV3-1/TRBV3-2,ASSQEGTGTKNSNQPQH
TRBJ1-4,-,14,TRBV7-6,ASSSRDTATNEKLF
TRBJ2-1,-,12,TRBV2,ATRPREARNEQF
TRBJ1-2,-,10,TRBV29-1,SVDGGWGGYT
TRBJ1-5,-,12,TRBV19,ASSTGQLNQPQH
TRBJ1-2,-,12,TRBV5-8,ASSLAPIGRGYT
TRBJ1-6,once,12,TRBV30,AGGRSSYNSPLH
TRBJ2-7,-,12,TRBV3-1/TRBV3-2,ASSQVSSTYEQY
TRBJ2-1,-,13,TRBV20-1,SASGGTDSGREQF
TRBJ1-2,once,13,TRBV5-6,ASSLPRDRLYGYT
TRBJ2-7,-,11,TRBV3-1/TRBV3-2,ASSQESPGGLR
TRBJ1-5,-,11,TRBV2,ASTRSPNQPQH
TRBJ1-1,-,11,TRBV30,AFGRGLNTEAF
TRBJ2-5,-,9,TRBV29-1,SVRGEETQY
TRBJ1-5,-,11,TRBV7-6,ASSLRQDQPQH
TRBJ1-2,-,12,TRBV28,ASRPGQLNYGYT
TRBJ2-7,-,10,TRBV12-3/TRBV12-4,ASSFQVDEQY
TRBJ1-6,-,13,TRBV5-1,ASSLGQHSNSPLH
TRBJ2-5,-,11,TRBV3-1/TRBV3-2,ASSQDNRETQY
TRBJ2-7,-,13,TRBV6-5,ASSYVSGVLYEQY